These T cell receptor beta chains were read from a single sample in a study of CD8 T cells in ankylosing spondylitis. From the 5' RACE reads, TCRdb called clonotypes with MiXCR, one entry per CDR3 protein. The data show hundreds of thousands of distinct CDR3 sequences, with roughly 25% seen just once and about 6.9% held by the top ten. The source material was blood, either unsorted or a sorted T cell fraction (not recorded which). These receptors came from a male donor with ankylosing spondylitis or in good health (not recorded which). CDR3s include the opening cysteine and the closing phenylalanine or tryptophan. Fields, in order: V gene, J gene, clone size, D gene, CDR3 DNA, CDR3 protein. The D gene is left open where the match is weak. Rows give clone size only sometimes, using once, few, many, or a class for an expanded clone.

>TRBV20-1|TRBJ1-1|-|-
TGCAGTGCGGGCGGCGGACGGTACACTGAAGCTTTCTTT
CSAGGGRYTEAFF
>TRBV20-1|TRBJ2-7|many|-
TGCAGTGCTAGAGATCTTTGGGTAGGGGAGCAGTACTTC
CSARDLWVGEQYF
>TRBV20-1|TRBJ2-7|-|-
TGCAGTGCTAGGGGGGACGGAGACGAGCAGTACTTC
CSARGDGDEQYF
>TRBV4-3|TRBJ2-3|few|-
TGCGCCAGCAGCCAAGATGAGTTGGCGGAGTTCCGCACAGATACGCAGTATTTT
CASSQDELAEFRTDTQYF
>TRBV5-1|TRBJ2-1|many|TRBD2
TGCGCCAGCAGCTACCGACTAGCGGGGAACTACAATGAGCAGTTCTTC
CASSYRLAGNYNEQFF
>TRBV6-4|TRBJ2-2|-|TRBD1
TGTGCCAGCAGTGACTCGGAACAGGGGAAGAACACCGGGGAGCTGTTTTTT
CASSDSEQGKNTGELFF
>TRBV12-2|TRBJ2-7|-|-
TGTGCAAGTCGCCCCCGGCTACGCCTTTATTATTACTCCTACGAGCAGTACTTC
CASRPRLRLYYYSYEQYF
>TRBV29-1|TRBJ2-1|many|-
TGCAGCGTTGAGTTGGGTCAGGGGCTGGTTGAGCAGTTCTTC
CSVELGQGLVEQFF
>TRBV4-1|TRBJ1-2|many|-
TGCGCCAGCAGCCAAAGTTCACAGGGAAACTATGGCTACACCTTC
CASSQSSQGNYGYTF
>TRBV20-1|TRBJ2-2|many|TRBD2
TGCAGTGCAATAGCGGGGAACACCGGGGAGCTGTTTTTT
CSAIAGNTGELFF
>TRBV20-1|TRBJ2-7|few|-
TGCAGTGCTAGTCTCCCACTAGGGAGCTCCTACGAGCAGTACTTC
CSASLPLGSSYEQYF
>TRBV20-1|TRBJ1-3|-|-
TGCAGTGCTAGAGATTCCAGGCCTGGAAACACCATATATTTT
CSARDSRPGNTIYF
>TRBV6-1|TRBJ2-4|few|TRBD2
TGTGCCAGCAGTCGGTCCCTAGCGGGGGCCGAAAACATTCAGTACTTC
CASSRSLAGAENIQYF
>TRBV20-1|TRBJ2-3|-|-
TGCAGTGCTAGTGATGGGGTCACAGATACGCAGTATTTT
CSASDGVTDTQYF
>TRBV29-1|TRBJ2-3|-|-
TGCAGCGTTGGAACTATGCCAGATACGCAGTATTTT
CSVGTMPDTQYF
>TRBV7-2|TRBJ2-3|-|TRBD2
TGTGCCAGCAGCTATCTAGCGGGAGTTACAGATACGCAGTATTTT
CASSYLAGVTDTQYF
>TRBV20-1|TRBJ2-7|many|TRBD2
TGCAGTGCAGATCCGGGACTAGCGGGAGGGCCGAGAGAGCAGTACTTC
CSADPGLAGGPREQYF
>TRBV27|TRBJ1-2|-|-
TGTGCCAGTGGGCAGGGGAAATATGGCTACACCTTC
CASGQGKYGYTF
>TRBV29-1|TRBJ2-1|few|-
TGCAGCGGCACACCGAGCTCCTACAATGAGCAGTTCTTC
CSGTPSSYNEQFF
>TRBV5-1|TRBJ2-2|few|-
TGCGCCAGCAGCTTGGTAGTCCAGGGACCCAGGTCCACCGGGGAGCTGTTTTTT
CASSLVVQGPRSTGELFF
>TRBV18|TRBJ2-7|-|TRBD2
TGTGCCAGCTCACCCCTGGGCGGGAGGGCCCACGAGCAGTACTTC
CASSPLGGRAHEQYF
>TRBV6-1|TRBJ2-1|many|-
TGTGCCAGCTCCAGGAGGGAGGAGTCCTACAATGAGCAGTTCTTC
CASSRREESYNEQFF
>TRBV12-3/TRBV12-4|TRBJ2-1|-|TRBD2
TGTGCCAGCAGCCCGACTAGCGTTTTCGCTAATGAGCAGTTCTTC
CASSPTSVFANEQFF
>TRBV6-4|TRBJ1-1|-|-
TGTGCCAGCAGTGCCGAGTGGAACACTGAAGCTTTCTTT
CASSAEWNTEAFF
>TRBV20-1|TRBJ2-3|few|-
TGCAGTGCTAGTGCTCGGCCGGGGACAGATACGCAGTATTTT
CSASARPGTDTQYF
>TRBV19|TRBJ2-4|-|-
TGTGCCAGTAGTATCCAACAGCTGAACCAAAACATTCAGTACTTC
CASSIQQLNQNIQYF
>TRBV20-1|TRBJ2-7|few|TRBD1
TGCAGTGCTAGCCTCGGACAGGGACTGGGCGAGCAGTACTTC
CSASLGQGLGEQYF
>TRBV20-1|TRBJ1-5|-|-
TGCAGTGCTAGGATCAGTAGCAATCAGCCCCAGCATTTT
CSARISSNQPQHF
>TRBV10-2|TRBJ1-2|many|-
TGCGCCAGCAGTGAATACTTAAACTATGGCTACACCTTC
CASSEYLNYGYTF
>TRBV29-1|TRBJ2-7|many|-
TGCAGCGTGGGACGGGACTCCTACGAGCAGTACTTC
CSVGRDSYEQYF
>TRBV4-3|TRBJ1-5|-|-
TGCGCCAGCAGCCAAGGGGGGGGTAGCGGCCTAATGGATACGCAGCATTTT
CASSQGGGSGLMDTQHF
>TRBV29-1|TRBJ1-5|-|TRBD1
TGCAGCGTTGGGACAGGGAGGAATCAGCCCCAGCATTTT
CSVGTGRNQPQHF
>TRBV2|TRBJ2-5|few|-
TGTGCCAGCAGTGAAGGGGGCAGGGGAGAGACCCAGTACTTC
CASSEGGRGETQYF
>TRBV7-2|TRBJ2-7|many|-
TGTGCCAGCAGCTTAGAGGGAACGAGAGCCTACGAGCAGTACTTC
CASSLEGTRAYEQYF
>TRBV20-1|TRBJ2-1|-|TRBD1
TGCAGTGCTAGAGGCACCGGGACAGGGAAGAACAATGAGCAGTTCTTC
CSARGTGTGKNNEQFF
>TRBV20-1|TRBJ2-7|many|TRBD2
TGCAGTGCCCCGGCCGCGACTAGCGGGAGTTACGAGCAGTACTTC
CSAPAATSGSYEQYF
>TRBV20-1|TRBJ2-7|-|-
TGCAGTGCTAGAGATCAACGGGGCTACGAGCAGTACTTC
CSARDQRGYEQYF
>TRBV2|TRBJ2-7|many|-
TGTGCCAGCAGTGATGGGTCTAGTATCGGCGAGCAGTACTTC
CASSDGSSIGEQYF
>TRBV4-3|TRBJ2-6|many|-
TGCGCCAGCAGCCAAGAAGCTGTCAACTCTGGGGCCAACGTCCTGACTTTC
CASSQEAVNSGANVLTF
>TRBV30|TRBJ1-2|-|-
TGTGCCTGGAGTGTCCAAGTCCCTGGGGGCTACACCTTC
CAWSVQVPGGYTF